This TCR beta chain was recorded in a study of CD8+ T cells in alopecia areata. This clone has a handful of counts. The antigen is not known. Points from the study as a whole: Normal scalp showed lower clonality than lesional scalp, especially alopecia totalis/universalis. Normal skin contains resident alphabeta T cells, and these are also sequenced in scalp samples.

Sequencing relied on a cDNA template that was reverse transcribed from extracted RNA. The repertoire was sequenced with immunoSEQ multiplex PCR; TCRdb's copy has only in-frame clones and lacks some. Of roughly 150,000 clones listed, 50% to 60% were seen once; the top ten hold about 4.4%. Sorting of CD4+ and CD8+ T cells was performed on PBMCs. V lost 8 bases and J lost 4, with 11 bases in between. The length of the CDR3 is 11 residues. Per germline, CDR1 SQVTM and CDR2 ANQGSEA. This chain links TRBV29-1 with TRBJ2-5; no clear D. The sample taken for sequencing was CD4+ T cells sorted from blood. This TCR was sampled from a human donor in good health. The CDR3 region is CSPRLRETQYF. The CDR3 nucleotides are TGCAGCCCAAGGCTGCGAGAGACCCAGTACTTC.